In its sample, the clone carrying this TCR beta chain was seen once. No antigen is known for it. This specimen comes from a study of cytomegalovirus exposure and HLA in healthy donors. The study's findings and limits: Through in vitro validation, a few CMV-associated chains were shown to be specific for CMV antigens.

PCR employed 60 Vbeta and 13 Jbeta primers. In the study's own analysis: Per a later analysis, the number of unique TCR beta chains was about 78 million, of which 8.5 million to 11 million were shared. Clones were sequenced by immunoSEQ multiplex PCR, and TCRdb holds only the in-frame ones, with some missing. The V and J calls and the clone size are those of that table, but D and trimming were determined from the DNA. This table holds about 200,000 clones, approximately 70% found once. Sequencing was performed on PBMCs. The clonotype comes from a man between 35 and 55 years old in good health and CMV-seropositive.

CDR3 sequence (DNA): TGTGCCAGCAGCCCTTTACCATCAGGGTTCACTGAAGCTTTCTTT. It specifies CASSPLPSGFTEAFF. The chain joins TRBV9 to TRBJ1-1, with a possible D match to TRBD1 (5 bases). The CDR3 has 15 amino acids. In germline, CDR1 is SGDLS, CDR2 YYNGEE. Trimming stripped 4 bases from V and 4 bases from J, with 17 bases between.